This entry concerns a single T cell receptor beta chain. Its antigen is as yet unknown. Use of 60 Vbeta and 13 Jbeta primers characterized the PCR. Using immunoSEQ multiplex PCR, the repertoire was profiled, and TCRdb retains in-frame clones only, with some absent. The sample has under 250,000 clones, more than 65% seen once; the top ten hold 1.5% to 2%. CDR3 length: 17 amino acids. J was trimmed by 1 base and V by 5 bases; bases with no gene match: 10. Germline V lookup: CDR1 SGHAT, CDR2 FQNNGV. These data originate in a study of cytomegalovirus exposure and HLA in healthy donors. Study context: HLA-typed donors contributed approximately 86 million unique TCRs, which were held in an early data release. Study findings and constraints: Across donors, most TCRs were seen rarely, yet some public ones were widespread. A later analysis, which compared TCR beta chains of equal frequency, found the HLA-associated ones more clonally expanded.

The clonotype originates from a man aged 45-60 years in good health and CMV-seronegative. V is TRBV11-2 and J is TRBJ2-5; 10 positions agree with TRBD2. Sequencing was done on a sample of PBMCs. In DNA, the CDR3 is TGTGCCAGCAGCCCCGGATTAAGCGGGGGGGCCCAAGAGACCCAGTACTTC. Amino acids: CASSPGLSGGAQETQYF.